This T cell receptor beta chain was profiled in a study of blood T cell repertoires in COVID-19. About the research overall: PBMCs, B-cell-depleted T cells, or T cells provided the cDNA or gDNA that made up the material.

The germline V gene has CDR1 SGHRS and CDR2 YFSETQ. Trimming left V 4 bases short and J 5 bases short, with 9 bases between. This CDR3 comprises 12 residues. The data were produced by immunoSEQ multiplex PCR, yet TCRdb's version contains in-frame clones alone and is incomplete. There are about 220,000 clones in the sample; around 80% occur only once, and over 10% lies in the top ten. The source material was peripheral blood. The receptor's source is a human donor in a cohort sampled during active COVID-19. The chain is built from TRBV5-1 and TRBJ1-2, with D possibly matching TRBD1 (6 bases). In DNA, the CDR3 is TGCGCCAGCAGCCAGGACAGATATGGCTACACCTTC. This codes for CASSQDRYGYTF.